What follows are 14 T cell receptor beta chains derived from one specimen sequenced in a study of T-cell reconstitution after alpha-beta-depleted transplantation in children. Unique molecular identifiers were incorporated when the TCRbeta library was constructed. TCRdb re-called the PCR reads through MiXCR, storing one row per CDR3 protein. The sample has 300,000 to 350,000 distinct CDR3 sequences; 15% to 20% are singletons. The specimen was PBMCs, mostly from graft donor cells, collected 360 days after TCRalphabeta/CD19-depleted stem cell transplant. Source of these receptors: a male patient under 10 years old who had a stem cell transplant for acute lymphoblastic leukemia, so the T cells may come from the graft donor.

This clonotype was seen a few times. V gene TRBV4-1 combines with J gene TRBJ2-5; 7 bases line up with TRBD1. The CDR3 is made up of 16 amino acids. Germline values: CDR1 MGHRA, CDR2 YSYEKL. The ends lost 1 base at V and 1 base at J; junction bases unmatched: 6. This chain's CDR3 is CASSQGRGQSQETQYF. The CDR3 coding sequence is TGCGCCAGCAGCCAAGGTCGGGGACAGTCCCAAGAGACCCAGTACTTC.

In its sample, this clonotype was seen a few times. The chain recombines TRBV3-1 with TRBJ1-3; D gene ambiguous. The germline V and J ends were trimmed by 4 bases and 0 bases, with 7 bases remaining between them. The CDR3 length is 14 residues. Germline V gene data show CDR1 as LGHDT and CDR2 as YNNKEL (reference sequence). The CDR3 sequence is CASSPDPSGNTIYF. In DNA, the CDR3 is TGTGCCAGCAGCCCTGACCCCTCTGGAAACACCATATATTTT. Complete variable domain (other parts from reference TRBV3-1 and TRBJ1-3): DTAVSQTPKYLVTQMGNDKSIKCEQNLGHDTMYWYKQDSKKFLKIMFSYNNKELIINETVPNRFSPKSPDKAHLNLHINSLELGDSAVYFCASSPDPSGNTIYFGEGSWLTVV.

This clonotype was detected only once. The chain couples TRBV25-1 to TRBJ1-2, with 8 bases that match TRBD1. CDR3 length: 17 amino acids. The V and J ends lost 4 bases and 4 bases, in that order; junction bases with no gene match: 14. Germline V gives CDR1 MGHDK, CDR2 SYGVNS. CDR3 sequence: CASSGQGAFFNFYGYTF. The CDR3 nucleotides read TGTGCCAGCAGTGGGCAGGGGGCGTTTTTCAACTTCTATGGCTACACCTTC.

This clonotype has a handful of counts. One end of the junction is discordant with germline, which a read error may explain. V is TRBV20-1 and J is TRBJ1-4; the D gene is possibly TRBD1 (5 bases). The germline V gene encodes CDR1 DFQATT and CDR2 SNEGSKA (reference sequence). The CDR3 is 12 amino acids. CDR3 region: CSARVGPRGALF. DNA for the CDR3: TGCAGTGCTAGAGTGGGACCTCGGGGAGCCCTTTTT.

The chain uses TRBV5-1 and TRBJ2-2; D ambiguous. The CDR3 contains 15 residues. Germline CDR1 is SGHRS and CDR2 is YFSETQ. Trimming took off 0 bases at V and 4 bases at J, with 10 bases between the two ends. DNA of the CDR3: TGCGCCAGCAGCTTGGGGCCCCGAGGCACCGGGGAGCTGTTTTTT. It translates to CASSLGPRGTGELFF.

CDR3 in DNA: TGTGCCAGCAGCCAAGATCGGAGCGGGGCGCCCGCAGATACGCAGTATTTT. Protein: CASSQDRSGAPADTQYF. This chain connects TRBV4-2 to TRBJ2-3, with 7 positions matching TRBD2. Losses at the gene ends were 0 bases for V and 4 bases for J; bases not matched to a gene: 10. The germline gives CDR1 LGHNA, CDR2 YNFKEQ. The CDR3 runs to 17 residues.

This clonotype has at least ten counts. The gene calls are TRBV28 and TRBJ1-5, with D perhaps matching TRBD1 (6 bases). The germline gives CDR1 MDHEN, CDR2 SYDVKM. Trimming left V 7 bases short and J 6 bases short, with 16 bases between. The CDR3 has 14 residues. CDR3 bases: TGTGCCAGCACGTTACAGGGATCCGGTCAGCCCCAGCATTTT. Protein sequence: CASTLQGSGQPQHF.

This clonotype was observed a few times. The chain combines TRBV12-3 or TRBV12-4 with TRBJ2-1; 7 nucleotides match TRBD2. CDR3 length equals 16 residues. The V segment lost 3 bases and the J segment 7 bases; nucleotides outside the gene matches: 12. The CDR3 nucleotides are TGTGCCAGCAGTTTTGAGCGAGGGAGGGCGGGTAATGAGCAGTTCTTC. Translating it yields CASSFERGRAGNEQFF.

This chain links TRBV6-2 or TRBV6-3 with TRBJ2-3, with TRBD2 identical over 10 bases. Per germline, CDR1 MNHEY and CDR2 SVGEGT. The CDR3 is made up of 15 amino acids. V lost 4 bases, J lost 1 base, and 2 bases stayed unmatched. Here the CDR3 reads CASSWLAGGTDTQYF. The CDR3 coding sequence is TGTGCCAGCAGTTGGCTAGCGGGAGGCACAGATACGCAGTATTTT.

The V and J genes are TRBV20-1 and TRBJ2-7; TRBD1 matches 7 bases. The CDR3 is made up of 13 amino acids. With V trimmed by 5 bases and J by 3 bases, 7 bases remained unmatched. CDR1 is DFQATT and CDR2 is SNEGSKA in the germline V gene (reference sequence). CDR3 nucleotides: TGCAGTGCTCGAGGGACAGTCCTCTACGAGCAGTACTTC. This translates into CSARGTVLYEQYF.

This rearrangement joins TRBV7-8 to TRBJ2-1; the D is unclear. Germline V gene data show CDR1 as SGHVS and CDR2 as FQNEAQ. Deletions cut 4 bases from V and 7 bases from J, with 11 bases between. The CDR3 has 13 amino acids. The CDR3 nucleotides read TGTGCCAGCAGCTCAACGAATCTTAATGAGCAGTTCTTC. Its translation is CASSSTNLNEQFF. The complete variable domain, with remaining parts taken from reference TRBV7-8 and TRBJ2-1, reads GAGVSQSPRYKVAKRGQDVALRCDPISGHVSLFWYQQALGQGPEFLTYFQNEAQLDKSGLPSDRFFAERPEGSVSTLKIQRTQQEDSAVYLCASSSTNLNEQFFGPGTRLTVL.

Notes on this clonotype: An end of the junction does not agree with germline; a read error may underlie this. The chain carries TRBV29-1 and TRBJ2-7; D may correspond to TRBD1 or TRBD2 (5 bases each). The length of the CDR3 is 12 residues. Germline V gene data show CDR1 as SQVTM and CDR2 as ANQGSEA. The CDR3 is CSFDGGGYEQYF. Written as DNA, the CDR3 is TGCAGCTTTGATGGGGGTGGTTACGAGCAGTACTTC.

The chain is built from TRBV12-3 or TRBV12-4 and TRBJ2-1; 9 bases line up with TRBD2. V gave up 5 bases and J gave up 7 bases; unmatched junction bases: 24. The CDR3 has 20 amino acids. Here the CDR3 reads CASSPTTSGGLVSRFNEQFF. As DNA, the CDR3 is TGTGCCAGCAGTCCCACGACTAGCGGAGGACTGGTATCACGTTTTAATGAGCAGTTCTTC.

The chain combines TRBV15 with TRBJ2-2; the match to TRBD2 covers 9 bases. Germline V gene sequence: CDR1 LNHNV, CDR2 YYDKDF (reference sequence). V lost 3 bases, J lost 5 bases, and 10 bases stayed unmatched. The CDR3 length is 17 residues. The CDR3 DNA sequence: TGTGCCACCAGCAGGGGGGTTAGCGGGAGACATACCGGGGAGCTGTTTTTT. Amino acid sequence: CATSRGVSGRHTGELFF.